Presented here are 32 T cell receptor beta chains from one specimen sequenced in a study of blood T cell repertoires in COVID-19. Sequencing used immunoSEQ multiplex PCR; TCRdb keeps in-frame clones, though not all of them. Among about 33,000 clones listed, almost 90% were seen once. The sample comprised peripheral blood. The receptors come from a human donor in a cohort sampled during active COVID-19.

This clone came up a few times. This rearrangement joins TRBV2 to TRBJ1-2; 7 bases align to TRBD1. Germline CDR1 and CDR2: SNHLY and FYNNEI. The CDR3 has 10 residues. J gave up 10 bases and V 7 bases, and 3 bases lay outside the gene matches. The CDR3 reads CASTGTDYTF. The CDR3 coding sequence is TGTGCCAGCACCGGGACAGACTACACCTTC. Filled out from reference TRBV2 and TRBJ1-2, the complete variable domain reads EPEVTQTPSHQVTQMGQEVILRCVPISNHLYFYWYRQILGQKVEFLVSFYNNEISEKSEIFDDQFSVERPDGSNFTLKIRSTKLEDSAMYFCASTGTDYTFGSGTRLTVV.

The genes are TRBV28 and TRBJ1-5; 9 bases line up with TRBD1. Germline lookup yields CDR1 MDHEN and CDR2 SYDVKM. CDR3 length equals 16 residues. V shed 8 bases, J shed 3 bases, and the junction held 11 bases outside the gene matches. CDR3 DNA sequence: TGTGCCAGCCTAGGGTCGGACAGGGGACCCAATCAGCCCCAGCATTTT. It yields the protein CASLGSDRGPNQPQHF.

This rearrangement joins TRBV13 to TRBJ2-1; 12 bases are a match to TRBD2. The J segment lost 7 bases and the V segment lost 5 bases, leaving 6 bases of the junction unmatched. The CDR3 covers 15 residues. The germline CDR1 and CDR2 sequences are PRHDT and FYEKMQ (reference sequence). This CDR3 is CASSILAGGLNEQFF. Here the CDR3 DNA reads TGTGCCAGCAGCATACTAGCGGGGGGCCTAAATGAGCAGTTCTTC. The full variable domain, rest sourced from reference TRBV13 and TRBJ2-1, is AAGVIQSPRHLIKEKRETATLKCYPIPRHDTVYWYQQGPGQDPQFLISFYEKMQSDKGSIPDRFSAQQFSDYHSELNMSSLELGDSALYFCASSILAGGLNEQFFGPGTRLTVL.

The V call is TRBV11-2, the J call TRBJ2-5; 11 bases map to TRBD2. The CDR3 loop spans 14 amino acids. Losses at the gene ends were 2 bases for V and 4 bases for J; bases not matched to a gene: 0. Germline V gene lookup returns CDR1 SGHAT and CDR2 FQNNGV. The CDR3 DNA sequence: TGTGCCAGCAGCTTACTAGCGGGGGGAGAGACCCAGTACTTC. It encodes CASSLLAGGETQYF.

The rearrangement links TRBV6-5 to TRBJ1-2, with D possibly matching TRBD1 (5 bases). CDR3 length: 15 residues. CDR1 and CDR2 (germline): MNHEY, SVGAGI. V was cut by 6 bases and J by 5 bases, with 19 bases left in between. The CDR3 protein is CASSPLGRGWYGYTF. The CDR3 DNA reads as TGTGCCAGCAGCCCCCTAGGGAGGGGTTGGTATGGCTACACCTTC.

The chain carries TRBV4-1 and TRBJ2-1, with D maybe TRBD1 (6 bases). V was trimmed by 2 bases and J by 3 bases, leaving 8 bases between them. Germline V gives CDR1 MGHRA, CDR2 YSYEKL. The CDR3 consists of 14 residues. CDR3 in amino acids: CASSQPDSYNEQFF. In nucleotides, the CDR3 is TGCGCCAGCAGCCAACCGGACAGCTACAATGAGCAGTTCTTC.

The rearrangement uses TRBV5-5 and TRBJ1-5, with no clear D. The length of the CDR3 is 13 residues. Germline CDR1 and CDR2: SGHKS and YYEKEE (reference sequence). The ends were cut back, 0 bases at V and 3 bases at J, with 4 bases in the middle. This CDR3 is CASSLANNQPQHF. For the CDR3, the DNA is TGTGCCAGCAGCTTGGCAAACAATCAGCCCCAGCATTTT.

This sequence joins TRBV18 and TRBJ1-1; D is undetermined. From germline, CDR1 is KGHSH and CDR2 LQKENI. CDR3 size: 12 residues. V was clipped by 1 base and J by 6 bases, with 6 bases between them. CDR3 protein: CASSPLGSEAFF. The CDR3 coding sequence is TGTGCCAGCTCACCACTCGGTTCTGAAGCTTTCTTT.

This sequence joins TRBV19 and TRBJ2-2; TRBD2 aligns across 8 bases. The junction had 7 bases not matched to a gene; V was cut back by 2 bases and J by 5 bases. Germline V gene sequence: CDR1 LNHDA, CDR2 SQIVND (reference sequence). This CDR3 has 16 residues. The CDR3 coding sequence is TGTGCCAGTAGTATACGGGCGGGAGGAGGGACCGGGGAGCTGTTTTTT. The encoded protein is CASSIRAGGGTGELFF.

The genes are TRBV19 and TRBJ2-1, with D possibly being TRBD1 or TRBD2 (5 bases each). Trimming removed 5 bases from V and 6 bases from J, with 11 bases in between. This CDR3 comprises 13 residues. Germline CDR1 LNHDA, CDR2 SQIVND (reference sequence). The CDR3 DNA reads TGTGCCAGTAGTCTAGGGGCGGGCAATGAGCAGTTCTTC. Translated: CASSLGAGNEQFF.

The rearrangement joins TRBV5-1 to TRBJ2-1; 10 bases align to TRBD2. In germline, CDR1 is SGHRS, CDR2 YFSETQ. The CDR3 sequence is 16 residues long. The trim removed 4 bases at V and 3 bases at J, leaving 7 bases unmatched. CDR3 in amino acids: CASSPTSGGVYNEQFF. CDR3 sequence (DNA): TGCGCCAGCAGCCCCACAAGCGGGGGGGTCTACAATGAGCAGTTCTTC.

The CDR3 nucleotides are TGTGCCAGCAGCTCCCGAGCGGGATTGGGTGTGCAGTACTTC. As protein: CASSSRAGLGVQYF. The V gene is TRBV5-8, the J gene TRBJ2-7; 7 bases are shared with TRBD2. This CDR3 region has 14 residues. Germline assignment: CDR1 SGHTS and CDR2 YDEGEE. J gave up 9 bases and V 3 bases, and 12 bases lay outside the gene matches.

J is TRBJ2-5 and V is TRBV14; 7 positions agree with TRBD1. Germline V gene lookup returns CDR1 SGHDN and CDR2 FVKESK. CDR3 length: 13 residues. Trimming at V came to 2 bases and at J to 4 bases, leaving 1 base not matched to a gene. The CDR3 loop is CASSQNRGETQYF. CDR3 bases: TGTGCCAGCAGCCAAAACAGGGGAGAGACCCAGTACTTC.

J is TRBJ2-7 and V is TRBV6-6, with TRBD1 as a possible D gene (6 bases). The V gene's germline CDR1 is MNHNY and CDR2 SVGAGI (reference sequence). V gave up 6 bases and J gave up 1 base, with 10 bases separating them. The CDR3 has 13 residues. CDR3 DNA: TGTGCCAGCAGCTTCACAGGGTCCTACGAGCAGTACTTC. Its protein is CASSFTGSYEQYF.

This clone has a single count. The CDR3 spells CASTSPGQGYEQYF. In nucleotides, the CDR3 is TGTGCCAGCACCTCTCCGGGACAGGGTTACGAGCAGTACTTC. V is TRBV28 and J is TRBJ2-7; TRBD1 matches at 9 bases. The germline V gene has CDR1 MDHEN and CDR2 SYDVKM. The junction had 8 bases not matched to a gene; V was cut back by 7 bases and J by 4 bases. The CDR3 sequence is 14 residues long.

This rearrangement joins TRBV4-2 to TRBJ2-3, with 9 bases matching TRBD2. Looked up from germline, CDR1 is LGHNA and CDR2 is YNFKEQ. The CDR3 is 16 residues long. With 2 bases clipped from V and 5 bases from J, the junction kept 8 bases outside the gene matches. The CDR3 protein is CASSQPSGGRIDTQYF. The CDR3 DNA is TGTGCCAGCAGCCAACCCAGCGGGGGGCGGATAGATACGCAGTATTTT.

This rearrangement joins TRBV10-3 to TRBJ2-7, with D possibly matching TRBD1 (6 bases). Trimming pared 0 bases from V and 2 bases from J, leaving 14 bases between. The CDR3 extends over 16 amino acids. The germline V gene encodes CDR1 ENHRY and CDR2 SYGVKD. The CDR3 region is CAISESQGQGPYEQYF. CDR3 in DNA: TGTGCCATCAGTGAGTCCCAGGGGCAGGGGCCCTACGAGCAGTACTTC.

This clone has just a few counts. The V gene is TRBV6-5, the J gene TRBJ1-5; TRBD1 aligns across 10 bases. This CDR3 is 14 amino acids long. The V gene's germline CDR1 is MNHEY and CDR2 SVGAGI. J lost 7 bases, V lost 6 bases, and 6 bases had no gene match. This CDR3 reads CASSRDRGGQPQHF. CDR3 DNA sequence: TGTGCCAGCAGCCGGGACAGGGGTGGGCAGCCCCAGCATTTT.

CDR3 sequence: CASSQTGVKETQYF. CDR3 bases: TGTGCCAGCAGCCAAACAGGGGTGAAGGAGACCCAGTACTTC. The gene calls are TRBV7-2 and TRBJ2-5, with 7 bases matching TRBD1. The junction had 8 bases not matched to a gene; V was cut back by 5 bases and J by 5 bases. Germline CDR1 and CDR2: SGHTA and FQGNSA. This CDR3 has 14 residues.

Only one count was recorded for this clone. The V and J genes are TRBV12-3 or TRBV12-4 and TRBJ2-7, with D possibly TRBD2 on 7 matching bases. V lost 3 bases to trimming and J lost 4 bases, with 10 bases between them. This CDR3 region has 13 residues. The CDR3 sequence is CASSLAGAYEQYF. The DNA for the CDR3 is TGTGCCAGCAGTTTGGCGGGGGCTTACGAGCAGTACTTC.

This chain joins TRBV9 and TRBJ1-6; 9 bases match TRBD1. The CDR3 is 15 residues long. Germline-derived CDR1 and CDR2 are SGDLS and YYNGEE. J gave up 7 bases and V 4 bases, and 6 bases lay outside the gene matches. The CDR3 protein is CASSPRTGANSPLHF. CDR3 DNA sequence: TGTGCCAGCAGCCCCCGGACAGGGGCCAATTCACCCCTCCACTTT.

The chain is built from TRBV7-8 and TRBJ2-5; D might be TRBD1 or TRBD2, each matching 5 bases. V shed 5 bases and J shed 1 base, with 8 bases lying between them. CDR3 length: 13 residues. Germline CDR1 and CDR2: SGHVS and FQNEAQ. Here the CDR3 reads CASSRGSQETQYF. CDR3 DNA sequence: TGTGCCAGCAGCCGGGGCTCCCAAGAGACCCAGTACTTC. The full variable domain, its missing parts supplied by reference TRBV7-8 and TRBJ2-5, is GAGVSQSPRYKVAKRGQDVALRCDPISGHVSLFWYQQALGQGPEFLTYFQNEAQLDKSGLPSDRFFAERPEGSVSTLKIQRTQQEDSAVYLCASSRGSQETQYFGPGTRLLVL.

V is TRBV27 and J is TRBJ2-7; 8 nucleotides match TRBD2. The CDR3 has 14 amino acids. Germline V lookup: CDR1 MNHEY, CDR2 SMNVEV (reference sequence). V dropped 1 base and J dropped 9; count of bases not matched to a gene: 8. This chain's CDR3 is CASSLYPGGPLQYF. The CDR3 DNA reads TGTGCCAGCAGTTTATATCCGGGAGGGCCGTTGCAGTACTTC.

CDR3 sequence reads: CATSRDLGAGVEFF. Here the CDR3 DNA reads TGTGCCACCAGCAGAGATCTTGGCGCGGGAGTAGAATTCTTC. V and J are TRBV15 and TRBJ2-1, with 7 bases matching TRBD2. Germline CDR1 and CDR2: LNHNV and YYDKDF (reference sequence). With V trimmed by 0 bases and J by 16 bases, 12 bases remained unmatched. The CDR3 totals 14 residues.

CDR3 in DNA: TGTGCCAGTAGTACTGGACTGATCTCCTACAATGAGCAGTTCTTC. Translating gives CASSTGLISYNEQFF. This sequence joins TRBV19 and TRBJ2-1; possible D gene TRBD2, 5 bases. The V end lost 4 bases, the J end lost 0 bases, and 10 bases lay between the germline ends. Germline CDR1 reads LNHDA; CDR2 reads SQIVND (reference sequence). The CDR3 contains 15 residues.

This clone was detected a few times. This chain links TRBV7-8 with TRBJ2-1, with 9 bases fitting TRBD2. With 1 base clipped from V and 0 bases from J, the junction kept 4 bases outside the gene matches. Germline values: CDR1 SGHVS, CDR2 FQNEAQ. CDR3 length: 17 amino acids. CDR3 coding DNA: TGTGCCAGCAGCTTAGTTAGCGGGGGAGACTCCTACAATGAGCAGTTCTTC. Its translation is CASSLVSGGDSYNEQFF.

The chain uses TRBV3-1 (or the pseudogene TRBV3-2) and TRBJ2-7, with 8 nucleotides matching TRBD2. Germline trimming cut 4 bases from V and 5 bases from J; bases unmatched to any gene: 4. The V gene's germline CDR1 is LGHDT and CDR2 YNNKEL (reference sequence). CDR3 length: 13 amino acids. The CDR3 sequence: CASSPGLGHEQYF. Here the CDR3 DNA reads TGTGCCAGCAGCCCGGGACTAGGCCACGAGCAGTACTTC.

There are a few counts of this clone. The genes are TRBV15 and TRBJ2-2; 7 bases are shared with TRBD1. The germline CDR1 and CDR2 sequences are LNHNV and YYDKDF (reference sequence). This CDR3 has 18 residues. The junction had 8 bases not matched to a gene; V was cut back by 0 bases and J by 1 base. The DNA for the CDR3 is TGTGCCACCAGCAGAGATTTTCCGGGACAGCAGAACACCGGGGAGCTGTTTTTT. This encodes CATSRDFPGQQNTGELFF.

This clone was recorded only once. The CDR3 region is CSVERLAGSYNEQFF. DNA for the CDR3: TGCAGCGTTGAACGACTAGCGGGATCCTACAATGAGCAGTTCTTC. The J gene is TRBJ2-1, the V gene TRBV29-1; 11 bases line up with TRBD2. Trimming removed 2 bases from V and 1 base from J; junction bases left unmatched: 1. CDR1 and CDR2 from the germline V gene are SQVTM and ANQGSEA. The CDR3 runs 15 residues.

The CDR3 coding sequence is TGTGCCAGCAGCTTTTCTTTCGGACAGCTAGATACGCAGTATTTT. Translated, it gives CASSFSFGQLDTQYF. V gene TRBV11-2 combines with J gene TRBJ2-3; possible D gene TRBD1, 6 bases. Deletions cut 3 bases from V and 5 bases from J, with 15 bases between. The CDR3 extends over 15 amino acids. Germline loops: CDR1 SGHAT, CDR2 FQNNGV.

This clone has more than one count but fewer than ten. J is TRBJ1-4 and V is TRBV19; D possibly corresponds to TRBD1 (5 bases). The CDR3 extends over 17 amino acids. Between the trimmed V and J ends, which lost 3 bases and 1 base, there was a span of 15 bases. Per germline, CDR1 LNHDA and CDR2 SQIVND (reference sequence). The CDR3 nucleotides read TGTGCCAGTAGTATGGGGCAGGGAAGACGAACTAATGAAAAACTGTTTTTT. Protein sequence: CASSMGQGRRTNEKLFF.

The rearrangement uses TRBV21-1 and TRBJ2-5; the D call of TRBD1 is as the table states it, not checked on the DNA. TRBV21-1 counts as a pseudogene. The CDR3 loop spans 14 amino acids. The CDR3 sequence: CASNATGDQETQYF. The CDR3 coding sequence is TGTGCCAGCAACGCGACAGGGGACCAAGAGACCCAGTACTTC.